Below are 18 T cell receptor beta chains sequenced from a single sample in a study of response to subunit inactivated influenza vaccine. TCRdb fed the RT-PCR reads into MiXCR, producing one record per CDR3 protein. The sample includes hundreds of thousands of distinct CDR3 sequences, roughly a fifth of them seen just once. Source: PBMCs from blood, taken about 20 months after vaccination. These receptors originate from a man aged 50 to 75 who received an inactivated influenza vaccine.

This clonotype was detected only a few times. This chain joins TRBV19 and TRBJ1-1; 8 positions agree with TRBD1. Germline V lookup: CDR1 LNHDA, CDR2 SQIVND (reference sequence). The CDR3 consists of 14 residues. Losses at the gene ends were 10 bases for V and 0 bases for J; bases not matched to a gene: 7. Here the CDR3 reads CATDRGSLNTEAFF. The CDR3 DNA follows: TGTGCCACAGACAGGGGTAGTTTGAACACTGAAGCTTTCTTT.

In its sample, this clonotype was seen a few times. This rearrangement joins TRBV6-6 to TRBJ1-5; TRBD1 matches at 7 bases. The J segment lost 9 bases and the V segment lost 2 bases, leaving 4 bases of the junction unmatched. Germline assignment: CDR1 MNHNY and CDR2 SVGAGI (reference sequence). The CDR3 has 13 residues. For the CDR3, the DNA is TGTGCCAGCAGTTACGACAGGGCGCTGCCCCAGCATTTT. Translation: CASSYDRALPQHF.

The table lists this clonotype with many counts. The chain has TRBV5-6 and TRBJ2-7; tentative D call: TRBD1 (6 bases). V lost 7 bases to trimming and J lost 6 bases, with 17 bases between them. Germline V CDR1 and CDR2: SGHDT, YYEEEE. The CDR3 totals 13 residues. Written as DNA, the CDR3 is TGTGCCAGCTCGACAGGACCTGTTCTCGAGCAGTACTTC. Its protein is CASSTGPVLEQYF.

This chain connects TRBV4-3 to TRBJ1-4, with D possibly TRBD1 on 5 matching bases. Germline V gene sequence: CDR1 LGHNA, CDR2 YSLEER. V gave up 2 bases and J gave up 0 bases, with 16 bases separating them. This CDR3 has 18 residues. Here the CDR3 DNA reads TGCGCCAGCAGCCAACCAGCACTTTCCAGGGCAACTAATGAAAAACTGTTTTTT. This translates into CASSQPALSRATNEKLFF.

The table lists this clonotype with many counts. The chain joins TRBV27 to TRBJ2-7; tentative D call: TRBD1 (5 bases). The CDR3 contains 14 residues. Looked up from germline, CDR1 is MNHEY and CDR2 is SMNVEV (reference sequence). V lost 0 bases and J 2 bases, leaving 8 bases between the germline ends. CDR3 in DNA: TGTGCCAGCAGTTTATCGGGCAGGGCCTACGAGCAGTACTTC. Translated, it gives CASSLSGRAYEQYF.

DNA for the CDR3: TGTGCCAGCACTCCCGCCCCCGGGGAGCTGTTTTTT. This translates into CASTPAPGELFF. V gene TRBV12-3 or TRBV12-4 combines with J gene TRBJ2-2, with unresolved D. V gave up 7 bases and J gave up 6 bases, with 9 bases separating them. This CDR3 spans 12 amino acids.

V is TRBV12-3 or TRBV12-4 and J is TRBJ1-5; TRBD1 matches at 9 bases. The CDR3 contains 15 residues. The V gene end was trimmed by 6 bases and the J gene end by 5 bases; junction bases not matched to a gene: 8. CDR3 residues: CASRPDRGAYQPQHF. In DNA, the CDR3 is TGTGCCAGCAGACCGGACAGGGGAGCTTATCAGCCCCAGCATTTT.

The DNA of the CDR3 is TGTGCCGCCGCAGGGGATTCAGATACGCAGTATTTT. It encodes CAAAGDSDTQYF. The chain links TRBV10-3 to TRBJ2-3; a weak D match, TRBD1 (6 bases). V was shortened by 11 bases and J by 4 bases, with 13 bases between the two germline ends. The CDR3 has 12 residues. Germline values: CDR1 ENHRY, CDR2 SYGVKD.

V is TRBV25-1 and J is TRBJ2-5, with a possible D match to TRBD1 (6 bases). This CDR3 region has 14 residues. Trimming took 5 bases from V and 7 from J, leaving 17 bases between them. Germline-derived CDR1 and CDR2 are MGHDK and SYGVNS. CDR3 sequence: CASSHGTMVVTQYF. The CDR3 DNA reads as TGTGCCAGCAGTCATGGGACAATGGTTGTGACCCAGTACTTC.

This chain uses TRBV20-1 with TRBJ1-2, with D possibly matching TRBD1 (5 bases). CDR3 length: 16 residues. V lost 0 bases to trimming and J lost 7 bases, with 21 bases between them. CDR1 and CDR2 from the germline V gene are DFQATT and SNEGSKA (reference sequence). The CDR3 protein is CSAREGVRPADVGYTF. Here the CDR3 DNA reads TGCAGTGCTAGAGAAGGGGTAAGGCCTGCCGATGTTGGCTACACCTTC.

The rearrangement joins TRBV20-1 to TRBJ1-5; the D gene is possibly TRBD1 (6 bases). The CDR3 consists of 15 residues. From germline, CDR1 is DFQATT and CDR2 SNEGSKA (reference sequence). Trimming took 1 base from V and 0 from J, leaving 10 bases between them. The CDR3 sequence: CSARVPGHSNQPQHF. For the CDR3, the DNA is TGCAGTGCTAGAGTCCCGGGACATAGCAATCAGCCCCAGCATTTT.

This chain links TRBV20-1 with TRBJ2-7, with 9 bases aligning to TRBD1. The CDR3 extends over 13 amino acids. Germline-derived CDR1 and CDR2 are DFQATT and SNEGSKA (reference sequence). With V trimmed by 3 bases and J by 7 bases, 7 bases remained unmatched. DNA for the CDR3: TGCAGTGCTAGGCCGACAGGGGGACGTGAGCAGTACTTC. It specifies CSARPTGGREQYF.

This clonotype has only a few counts. The gene calls are TRBV9 and TRBJ2-1; TRBD1 matches at 8 bases. V gave up 3 bases and J gave up 4 bases; unmatched junction bases: 6. CDR3 length: 15 amino acids. Per germline, CDR1 SGDLS and CDR2 YYNGEE. CDR3: CASSAAGGSYNEQFF. Here the CDR3 DNA reads TGTGCCAGCAGCGCTGCAGGGGGCTCGTACAATGAGCAGTTCTTC.

The table lists this clonotype with a few counts. The chain is built from TRBV4-1 and TRBJ1-5, with D tentatively TRBD1 (6 bases). Germline CDR1 MGHRA, CDR2 YSYEKL. The ends were cut back, 0 bases at V and 1 base at J, with 13 bases in the middle. The CDR3 is 17 amino acids. The CDR3 nucleotides are TGCGCCAGCAGCCAAGATCCCGGGGGCGGAAGCAATCAGCCCCAGCATTTT. Protein: CASSQDPGGGSNQPQHF.

The chain combines TRBV5-1 with TRBJ2-7, with a possible D match to TRBD1 (7 bases). Looked up from germline, CDR1 is SGHRS and CDR2 is YFSETQ. Trimming left V 3 bases short and J 8 bases short, with 18 bases between. The CDR3 consists of 14 residues. The CDR3 DNA reads as TGCGCCAGCAGCTCAGGGGGGCCCGACTCCCAGCAGTACTTC. It codes for CASSSGGPDSQQYF.

The chain is built from TRBV11-3 and TRBJ2-3; perhaps TRBD1 as D (6 bases). Trimming pared 3 bases from V and 6 bases from J, leaving 10 bases between. Germline CDR1 reads SGHNT; CDR2 reads YENEEA. CDR3 length equals 13 residues. CDR3 sequence reads: CASSLPQGDTQYF. The CDR3, as DNA: TGTGCCAGCAGCTTGCCGCAGGGGGATACGCAGTATTTT.

This clonotype was counted only a few times. The chain couples TRBV20-1 to TRBJ2-5; D is unresolved. Trimming left V 4 bases short and J 2 bases short, with 11 bases between. Germline CDR1 reads DFQATT; CDR2 reads SNEGSKA (reference sequence). The CDR3 runs 13 residues. The CDR3 region has the DNA TGCAGTGCTACAACCCCCCTTCAAGAGACCCAGTACTTC. It encodes CSATTPLQETQYF.

The sample holds many counts of this clonotype. The chain joins TRBV20-1 to TRBJ1-2, with D tentatively TRBD1 (5 bases). The CDR3 totals 16 residues. The V end was cut by 1 base, the J end by 7 bases, with 22 bases between. Germline V gene lookup returns CDR1 DFQATT and CDR2 SNEGSKA (reference sequence). The CDR3 loop reads CSARVLTPHGGAGYTF. DNA for the CDR3: TGCAGTGCTAGAGTCCTCACCCCCCACGGGGGAGCTGGCTACACCTTC.